These 20 T cell receptor beta chains share one sample of origin, sequenced in a study of beta chain features in type 1 diabetes. Overall study findings and caveats: Moderate but significant shortening of TCRB CDR3s was recorded in all four CD4+ subsets from Type 1 diabetes patients.

The antigens these receptors bind are not known. All of the isolated RNA was reverse transcribed, so expressed TCRB transcripts were sequenced. Profiled with immunoSEQ multiplex PCR; TCRdb holds only in-frame clones, not every one. The sample contains roughly 340,000 clones, roughly 13% of which appear only once. The sequenced sample consisted of naive CD4+ T cells from blood. The receptors originated from a woman between 18 and 30 years old with type 1 diabetes.

This clone was seen a few times. CDR3 loop: CASSWDRGYEQYF. In DNA form, the CDR3 reads TGTGCCAGCAGTTGGGACAGGGGCTACGAGCAGTACTTC. The rearrangement joins TRBV5-8 to TRBJ2-7; 10 bases match TRBD1. This CDR3 comprises 13 residues. Unmatched junction bases numbered 2, after V lost 5 bases and J lost 3 bases. CDR1 SGHTS and CDR2 YDEGEE come from the germline V gene.

The chain carries TRBV7-2 and TRBJ2-2; 7 bases match TRBD2. V shed 0 bases and J 3 bases; nucleotides not matched to a gene: 1. The length of the CDR3 is 15 residues. Germline V gene lookup returns CDR1 SGHTA and CDR2 FQGNSA. The CDR3 DNA reads TGTGCCAGCAGCTTAGCTAGCGGGTACACCGGGGAGCTGTTTTTT. It specifies CASSLASGYTGELFF.

In this sample, this clone turned up a few times. The chain couples TRBV9 to TRBJ2-1; the D gene is possibly TRBD2 (6 bases). V was trimmed by 3 bases and J by 2 bases, leaving 12 bases between them. CDR1 and CDR2 from the germline V gene are SGDLS and YYNGEE. CDR3 length equals 15 residues. The CDR3 is CASSGGGWTYNEQFF. CDR3 in DNA: TGTGCCAGCAGCGGTGGGGGGTGGACCTACAATGAGCAGTTCTTC. The variable domain in full, completed from reference TRBV9 and TRBJ2-1, reads DSGVTQTPKHLITATGQRVTLRCSPRSGDLSVYWYQQSLDQGLQFLIQYYNGEERAKGNILERFSAQQFPDLHSELNLSSLELGDSALYFCASSGGGWTYNEQFFGPGTRLTVL.

This clone was seen only a few times. The identical CDR3 is also encoded by other nucleotide sequences in the sample. This chain connects TRBV5-1 to TRBJ2-5, with D tentatively TRBD2 (6 bases). This CDR3 has 13 residues. V was clipped by 1 base and J by 3 bases, with 7 bases between them. CDR1 is SGHRS, CDR2 YFSETQ, per germline. The CDR3 region is CASSLTGEETQYF. CDR3 DNA sequence: TGCGCCAGCAGCTTGACGGGGGAAGAGACCCAGTACTTC.

The V and J genes are TRBV2 and TRBJ1-2; possible D gene TRBD1, 5 bases. V lost 1 base and J 7 bases, leaving 13 bases between the germline ends. Germline values: CDR1 SNHLY, CDR2 FYNNEI. This CDR3 contains 14 residues. CDR3 residues: CASSEDRRASGYTF. The CDR3 DNA follows: TGTGCCAGCAGTGAAGACAGGCGAGCGAGTGGCTACACCTTC.

V usage is TRBV18 and J usage is TRBJ1-1; D is unclear. V gave up 4 bases and J gave up 2 bases, with 8 bases separating them. In germline, CDR1 is KGHSH, CDR2 LQKENI. This CDR3 comprises 13 residues. Here the CDR3 reads CASSRGSNTEAFF. The CDR3 DNA reads TGTGCCAGCTCACGCGGCTCTAACACTGAAGCTTTCTTT.

This clone has more than one count but fewer than ten. V and J are TRBV9 and TRBJ2-1; possibly TRBD2 for D (6 bases). The CDR3 has 13 amino acids. V lost 2 bases to trimming and J lost 10 bases, with 13 bases between them. Germline CDR1 reads SGDLS; CDR2 reads YYNGEE. CDR3 protein: CASSVTSLGEQFF. The CDR3 nucleotides read TGTGCCAGCAGCGTGACTAGTCTAGGAGAGCAGTTCTTC.

This clone occurred a few times. The CDR3 DNA sequence: TGTGCTAGTGGTTTGATCCAGGGAGGGAACTATGGCTACACCTTC. Its translation: CASGLIQGGNYGYTF. This chain links TRBV12-5 with TRBJ1-2; D may be TRBD1 (5 bases). V was shortened by 2 bases and J by 2 bases, with 12 bases between the two germline ends. The CDR3 is made up of 15 amino acids. Germline loops: CDR1 LGHNT, CDR2 FRNRAP.

The chain employs TRBV2 and TRBJ2-1; a weak D match, TRBD2 (5 bases). The germline V gene encodes CDR1 SNHLY and CDR2 FYNNEI. The CDR3 consists of 15 residues. Trimming cost V 4 bases and J 3 bases, with 13 bases left between them. CDR3 protein: CASSGRGQNYNEQFF. CDR3 in DNA: TGTGCCAGCAGTGGTCGGGGTCAGAACTACAATGAGCAGTTCTTC. The full variable domain, completed using reference TRBV2 and TRBJ2-1, is EPEVTQTPSHQVTQMGQEVILRCVPISNHLYFYWYRQILGQKVEFLVSFYNNEISEKSEIFDDQFSVERPDGSNFTLKIRSTKLEDSAMYFCASSGRGQNYNEQFFGPGTRLTVL.

The chain joins TRBV10-3 to TRBJ1-2; D call uncertain. Germline V CDR1 and CDR2: ENHRY, SYGVKD. The CDR3 length is 12 residues. V gave up 4 bases and J gave up 6 bases, with 9 bases separating them. CDR3 region: CAISGQSHGYTF. The DNA for the CDR3 is TGTGCCATCAGTGGGCAGTCCCATGGCTACACCTTC.

This clone was counted only a few times. The V gene is TRBV9, the J gene TRBJ2-3; D remains unclear. V was trimmed by 4 bases and J by 6 bases, leaving 15 bases between them. This CDR3 comprises 14 residues. Germline values: CDR1 SGDLS, CDR2 YYNGEE. CDR3 in DNA: TGTGCCAGCAGCCTGTCTAGGAGATCGGATACGCAGTATTTT. Translating gives CASSLSRRSDTQYF.

This clone showed up just a few times. J is TRBJ1-5 and V is TRBV7-9; 9 bases are shared with TRBD1. CDR1 is SEHNR and CDR2 is FQNEAQ in the germline V gene (reference sequence). The CDR3 spans 14 residues. The ends lost 5 bases at V and 6 bases at J; junction bases unmatched: 5. The CDR3 reads CASSPGQGTQPQHF. Here the CDR3 DNA reads TGTGCCAGCAGCCCCGGACAGGGGACTCAGCCCCAGCATTTT.

This clone showed up just a few times. The V call is TRBV6-5, the J call TRBJ1-6, with D perhaps TRBD1 (5 bases). The CDR3 is made up of 15 amino acids. Deletions cut 4 bases from V and 7 bases from J, with 14 bases between. Germline CDR1 is MNHEY and CDR2 is SVGAGI. The CDR3 region is CASSSNGHPNSPLHF. CDR3 nucleotide sequence: TGTGCCAGCAGTTCAAACGGACACCCGAATTCACCCCTCCACTTT.

This clone appeared a few times. The CDR3 nucleotides read TGTGCCAGCAGTTACTCGATTACTAAGAACAATGAGCAGTTCTTC. Translating it yields CASSYSITKNNEQFF. The chain has TRBV6-5 and TRBJ2-1, with unresolved D. The CDR3 extends over 15 amino acids. Per the germline V gene, CDR1 is MNHEY and CDR2 is SVGAGI. V shed 0 bases and J shed 5 bases, with 11 bases lying between them.

The rearrangement uses TRBV7-6 and TRBJ1-1; 9 bases line up with TRBD1. Germline-derived CDR1 and CDR2 are SGHVS and FNYEAQ. The CDR3 is made up of 15 amino acids. After removal of 5 bases from V and 4 bases from J, the junction contained 8 bases not matched to a gene. The CDR3, as DNA: TGTGCCAGCAGCGCACAGGGGGCGCGGGGCACTGAAGCTTTCTTT. Residues: CASSAQGARGTEAFF.

This clone showed up just a few times. The chain carries TRBV29-1 and TRBJ2-3, with TRBD2 identical over 13 bases. Germline V CDR1 and CDR2: SQVTM, ANQGSEA. The CDR3 loop spans 15 amino acids. V lost 7 bases and J lost 4; bases outside the gene matches: 8. Written as DNA, the CDR3 is TGCAGCGCCCTAGGACTAGCGGGGGTGTCAGATACGCAGTATTTT. Encoded protein: CSALGLAGVSDTQYF.

This clone has just a few counts. The J gene is TRBJ1-2, the V gene TRBV10-3, with D perhaps TRBD1 (6 bases). Germline V gene lookup returns CDR1 ENHRY and CDR2 SYGVKD. Between the trimmed V and J ends, which lost 4 bases and 8 bases, there was a span of 11 bases. This CDR3 has 12 residues. The CDR3 bases are TGTGCCATCAGTGCGGCAGGGGACGGCTACACCTTC. Translation gives CAISAAGDGYTF.

The rearrangement uses TRBV19 and TRBJ1-1, with 9 bases lining up with TRBD1. V was pared by 5 bases and J by 5 bases, with 9 bases of the junction left unmatched. There are 15 residues in the CDR3. Looked up from germline, CDR1 is LNHDA and CDR2 is SQIVND (reference sequence). The CDR3 region is CASSQQGARGTEAFF. The CDR3 DNA reads as TGTGCCAGTAGTCAACAGGGGGCTAGGGGGACTGAAGCTTTCTTT.

A few counts support this clone. The chain couples TRBV5-1 to TRBJ2-4; 8 bases align to TRBD1. CDR3 length equals 13 residues. The germline V gene encodes CDR1 SGHRS and CDR2 YFSETQ. V gave up 5 bases and J gave up 6 bases; unmatched junction bases: 4. The DNA for the CDR3 is TGCGCCAGCAGAGAGGGGACAGGAAACATTCAGTACTTC. This gives the protein CASREGTGNIQYF.

This clone was observed a few times. The chain carries TRBV7-9 and TRBJ2-7; 9 positions match TRBD1. Germline V gene sequence: CDR1 SEHNR, CDR2 FQNEAQ (reference sequence). V lost 5 bases to trimming and J lost 9 bases; unmatched junction nucleotides: 5. The CDR3 sequence is 12 residues long. The CDR3 nucleotides are TGTGCCAGCAGCCCGGACAGGGGAGGGCAGTACTTC. Translating gives CASSPDRGGQYF.